These 23 T cell receptor beta chains were all obtained from the same sample, sequenced in a study of response to subunit inactivated influenza vaccine. TCRdb recomputed calls from the RT-PCR reads with MiXCR, one row per CDR3 protein. The sample yields hundreds of thousands of distinct CDR3 sequences, approximately 14% seen once. The source was PBMCs from blood, collected 12 days after vaccination. The receptor set was obtained from a man aged 50-60 years who received an inactivated influenza vaccine.

This clonotype was found many times. The V and J genes are TRBV7-8 and TRBJ2-3, with 8 bases matching TRBD2. In germline, CDR1 is SGHVS, CDR2 FQNEAQ. This CDR3 comprises 14 residues. J was trimmed by 2 bases and V by 5 bases; bases with no gene match: 3. CDR3 amino acids: CASSPSGYTDTQYF. In DNA, the CDR3 is TGTGCCAGCAGCCCTAGCGGGTACACAGATACGCAGTATTTT.

Only a few counts were recorded for this clonotype. V gene TRBV29-1 combines with J gene TRBJ2-5; perhaps TRBD1 as D (6 bases). V was shortened by 1 base and J by 3 bases, with 9 bases between the two germline ends. Germline V gene lookup returns CDR1 SQVTM and CDR2 ANQGSEA. The CDR3 totals 13 residues. DNA for the CDR3: TGCAGCGTTGAAGGGTCAGGGGAAGAGACCCAGTACTTC. It translates to CSVEGSGEETQYF.

The chain couples TRBV4-2 to TRBJ2-1; 16 nucleotides agree with TRBD2. CDR3 length: 17 residues. Losses at the gene ends were 4 bases for V and 3 bases for J; bases not matched to a gene: 3. CDR1 LGHNA and CDR2 YNFKEQ come from the germline V gene. The CDR3: CASSRGLAGGDYNEQFF. CDR3 coding DNA: TGTGCCAGCAGCCGGGGACTAGCGGGAGGGGACTACAATGAGCAGTTCTTC.

This clonotype showed up just a few times. V gene TRBV20-1 combines with J gene TRBJ1-6; TRBD1 matches at 11 bases. V trimming: 6 bases; J trimming: 6 bases; junction bases outside the gene matches: 13. Germline CDR1 DFQATT, CDR2 SNEGSKA (reference sequence). The length of the CDR3 is 17 residues. In DNA, the CDR3 is TGCAGTGCAGAGGGACAGGGGGGAATATCGACTAATTCACCCCTCCACTTT. Encoded protein: CSAEGQGGISTNSPLHF.

This chain uses TRBV11-2 with TRBJ2-3; 10 bases are shared with TRBD2. V was clipped by 5 bases and J by 9 bases; unmatched bases: 14. Germline V gene data show CDR1 as SGHAT and CDR2 as FQNNGV. CDR3 length: 16 amino acids. The CDR3: CASSRYTSGGAQTQYF. CDR3 DNA: TGTGCCAGCAGCCGTTACACCAGCGGGGGGGCACAGACGCAGTATTTT.

The chain links TRBV29-1 to TRBJ2-1; 11 nucleotides align to TRBD2. V shed 1 base, J shed 0 bases, and the junction held 8 bases outside the gene matches. The CDR3 is made up of 18 amino acids. The V gene's germline CDR1 is SQVTM and CDR2 ANQGSEA. Here the CDR3 reads CSVEGLAGPSGSYNEQFF. The CDR3 DNA sequence: TGCAGCGTTGAAGGACTAGCGGGACCCTCCGGCTCCTACAATGAGCAGTTCTTC.

This clonotype has only one observation. The V call is TRBV29-1, the J call TRBJ2-2, with D tentatively TRBD2 (6 bases). The CDR3 is 14 residues long. V was cut by 4 bases and J by 5 bases, with 14 bases left in between. Germline CDR1 and CDR2: SQVTM and ANQGSEA. CDR3 nucleotides: TGCAGCGTTGCAGTGCGGGGCGAAACCGGGGAGCTGTTTTTT. Translated, it gives CSVAVRGETGELFF.

This clonotype was picked up a small number of times. The chain carries TRBV2 and TRBJ2-1, with 7 bases matching TRBD2. There are 15 residues in the CDR3. Trimming took 2 bases from V and 7 from J; bases not matched to a gene: 8. In germline, CDR1 is SNHLY, CDR2 FYNNEI. This CDR3 reads CASSEFRGSQNEQFF. For the CDR3, the DNA is TGTGCCAGCAGTGAATTTCGCGGGAGTCAGAATGAGCAGTTCTTC.

The rearrangement links TRBV3-1 to TRBJ2-7; 9 bases map to TRBD2. CDR1 is LGHDT, CDR2 YNNKEL, per germline (reference sequence). This CDR3 region has 15 residues. V gave up 3 bases and J gave up 6 bases; unmatched junction bases: 9. Here the CDR3 reads CASSHLSGTSSEQYF. CDR3 nucleotide sequence: TGTGCCAGCAGCCATCTTTCCGGGACTAGCTCCGAGCAGTACTTC.

This clonotype has a handful of counts. V usage is TRBV6-5 and J usage is TRBJ2-3, with 10 positions matching TRBD2. Germline V CDR1 and CDR2: MNHEY, SVGAGI. V was clipped by 0 bases and J by 5 bases; unmatched bases: 8. The CDR3 covers 17 residues. The CDR3 spells CASSYSRLAGALDTQYF. The CDR3 region has the DNA TGTGCCAGCAGTTACTCGAGGCTAGCGGGAGCCTTAGATACGCAGTATTTT.

This clonotype has more than one count but fewer than ten. J is TRBJ2-1 and V is TRBV6-2 or TRBV6-3; TRBD2 matches 8 bases. The germline gives CDR1 MNHEY, CDR2 SVGEGT. V lost 2 bases to trimming and J lost 10 bases; unmatched junction nucleotides: 4. This CDR3 is built from 13 residues. The CDR3 nucleotides read TGTGCCAGCAGTTACACTGCGGGAGGCGAGCAGTTCTTC. Protein sequence: CASSYTAGGEQFF.

This clonotype has just a few counts. This clone may be a read error of a much larger clone one base away. The CDR3: CASSYGTGYEQYF. CDR3 coding DNA: TGTGCCAGCAGTTACGGGACAGGGTACGAGCAGTACTTC. This chain uses TRBV6-5 with TRBJ2-7; 9 bases match TRBD1. The CDR3 contains 13 residues. Germline V gives CDR1 MNHEY, CDR2 SVGAGI. J lost 4 bases, V lost 2 bases, and 0 bases had no gene match.

This clonotype was seen a few times. The chain combines TRBV4-3 with TRBJ2-4; D might be TRBD2 (5 bases). The germline V gene has CDR1 LGHNA and CDR2 YSLEER. This CDR3 region has 13 residues. The V and J ends lost 1 base and 4 bases respectively, with 5 bases between them. The CDR3 protein is CASSQAGKNIQYF. CDR3 in DNA: TGCGCCAGCAGCCAAGCGGGAAAAAACATTCAGTACTTC.

This clonotype was seen more than once but under ten times. V is TRBV4-3 and J is TRBJ2-5; 7 bases match TRBD1. CDR1 and CDR2 from the germline V gene are LGHNA and YSLEER. This CDR3 is built from 16 residues. With V trimmed by 0 bases and J by 5 bases, 9 bases remained unmatched. CDR3 nucleotide sequence: TGCGCCAGCAGCCAAGACGGACAGGCTATTGGGGAGACCCAGTACTTC. It codes for CASSQDGQAIGETQYF.

At least ten counts were recorded for this clonotype. The rearrangement joins TRBV4-3 to TRBJ1-6; 7 bases match TRBD1. With 6 bases clipped from V and 8 bases from J, the junction kept 10 bases outside the gene matches. The CDR3 length is 15 residues. Germline V lookup: CDR1 LGHNA, CDR2 YSLEER. DNA for the CDR3: TGCGCCAGCAGACAGGATGCAGGGGGTTATTCACCCCTCCACTTT. Protein sequence: CASRQDAGGYSPLHF.

This clonotype was counted a few times. This chain uses TRBV6-2 or TRBV6-3 with TRBJ1-2; 8 nucleotides align to TRBD1. The CDR3 sequence is 15 residues long. Per the germline V gene, CDR1 is MNHEY and CDR2 is SVGEGT. V lost 6 bases and J lost 2; bases outside the gene matches: 8. CDR3 amino acids: CASRPRTGINYGYTF. The CDR3, as DNA: TGTGCCAGCAGACCACGGACAGGGATAAACTATGGCTACACCTTC.

This clonotype has only a few counts. J is TRBJ2-1 and V is TRBV5-1; D unresolved. The germline CDR1 and CDR2 sequences are SGHRS and YFSETQ. The CDR3 runs 11 residues. Trimming left V 5 bases short and J 9 bases short, with 9 bases between. CDR3 region: CASRETVEQFF. The CDR3 DNA reads as TGCGCCAGCAGGGAAACAGTTGAGCAGTTCTTC.

Note on this clonotype: Mismatch with germline at one junction end may stem from a read error. The V and J genes are TRBV10-1 and TRBJ2-7, with a possible D match to TRBD1 (6 bases). The CDR3 loop spans 13 amino acids. Germline V gives CDR1 WNHNN, CDR2 SYGVQD (reference sequence). Here the CDR3 reads CASNEGRGYEQYF. The CDR3 DNA reads TGCGCCAGCAATGAGGGCAGGGGCTACGAGCAGTACTTC.

The V gene is TRBV4-2, the J gene TRBJ1-2; 12 bases line up with TRBD1. CDR1 and CDR2 (germline): LGHNA, YNFKEQ. V gave up 2 bases and J gave up 5 bases; unmatched junction bases: 12. This CDR3 contains 18 residues. The CDR3 nucleotides read TGTGCCAGCAGCCAATTGACCACCGGGACAGGGGGCGGTTATGGCTACACCTTC. It yields the protein CASSQLTTGTGGGYGYTF.

DNA for the CDR3: TGCAGTGCTAGTGGTTCCCAGGAGGTTCGGGGCTACACCTTC. Translating it yields CSASGSQEVRGYTF. This chain links TRBV20-1 with TRBJ1-2; D remains unclear. CDR1 is DFQATT, CDR2 SNEGSKA, per germline (reference sequence). V was shortened by 3 bases and J by 8 bases, with 19 bases between the two germline ends. The CDR3 length is 14 residues.

The table lists this clonotype with many counts. The chain couples TRBV2 to TRBJ2-1; D is perhaps TRBD2 (6 bases). Per the germline V gene, CDR1 is SNHLY and CDR2 is FYNNEI. The CDR3 is made up of 16 amino acids. Trimming took 4 bases from V and 4 from J, leaving 17 bases between them. CDR3 nucleotide sequence: TGTGCCAGCAGTGGTCGGAGAGGGGCGGGGTACAATGAGCAGTTCTTC. This sequence encodes CASSGRRGAGYNEQFF.

The chain has TRBV12-3 or TRBV12-4 and TRBJ1-5; D might be TRBD1 (5 bases). The germline V and J ends were trimmed by 3 bases and 3 bases, with 12 bases remaining between them. This CDR3 comprises 15 residues. The CDR3 DNA follows: TGTGCCAGCAGTTTCTTGGGGGGACCCAATCAGCCCCAGCATTTT. Translating it yields CASSFLGGPNQPQHF.

In its sample, this clonotype was seen a few times. V is TRBV5-1 and J is TRBJ2-5, with 7 positions matching TRBD2. Trimming cost V 4 bases and J 5 bases; bases outside gene matches: 8. The CDR3 sequence is 14 residues long. CDR1 and CDR2 (germline): SGHRS, YFSETQ. The CDR3 loop reads CASSKSGVRETQYF. In DNA, the CDR3 is TGCGCCAGCAGCAAAAGCGGGGTCAGGGAGACCCAGTACTTC.